Each of the 27 T cell receptor beta chains below was sequenced from the same sample in a study of control samples from healthy donors and cancer patients. Data came from immunoSEQ multiplex PCR; TCRdb stores just in-frame clones and leaves some out. This table has some 140,000 clones, over 85% appearing once. What was sequenced was blood. These receptors came from a man aged 25 to 40 in good health.

The chain joins TRBV7-9 to TRBJ2-7; TRBD2 agrees at 9 bases. Trimming took 5 bases from V and 3 from J; bases not matched to a gene: 11. Germline V gives CDR1 SEHNR, CDR2 FQNEAQ (reference sequence). The CDR3 totals 16 residues. The CDR3: CASSDILAGYRYEQYF. For the CDR3, the DNA is TGTGCCAGCAGCGACATCCTAGCGGGATATCGCTACGAGCAGTACTTC. The full variable domain, with the rest looked up from reference TRBV7-9 and TRBJ2-7, is DTGVSQNPRHKITKRGQNVTFRCDPISEHNRLYWYRQTLGQGPEFLTYFQNEAQLEKSRLLSDRFSAERPKGSFSTLEIQRTEQGDSAMYLCASSDILAGYRYEQYFGPGTRLTVT.

J is TRBJ2-7 and V is TRBV28; TRBD2 is a possible D gene (6 bases). This CDR3 contains 17 residues. In germline, CDR1 is MDHEN, CDR2 SYDVKM. Trimming removed 4 bases from V and 1 base from J, with 20 bases in between. The chain's CDR3 is CASSSPGGAGHSYEQYF. The CDR3 nucleotides read TGTGCCAGCAGTTCCCCTGGCGGAGCGGGCCATTCCTACGAGCAGTACTTC.

J is TRBJ2-7 and V is TRBV5-8; the D is unclear. Trimming cost V 0 bases and J 6 bases, with 4 bases left between them. Germline assignment: CDR1 SGHTS and CDR2 YDEGEE. The CDR3 contains 11 residues. The CDR3 sequence is CASSLATEQYF. In nucleotides, the CDR3 is TGTGCCAGCAGCTTGGCCACCGAGCAGTACTTC.

The chain couples TRBV6-5 to TRBJ1-6, with 8 bases that match TRBD1. The CDR3 extends over 15 amino acids. V trimming: 5 bases; J trimming: 7 bases; junction bases outside the gene matches: 7. Germline CDR1 and CDR2: MNHEY and SVGAGI. CDR3 nucleotides: TGTGCCAGCAGTAGGACAGGGTATGCGAATTCACCCCTCCACTTT. Its translation is CASSRTGYANSPLHF.

The chain carries TRBV19 and TRBJ2-2, with D hard to call. The germline V and J ends were trimmed by 0 bases and 3 bases, with 17 bases remaining between them. CDR1 is LNHDA and CDR2 is SQIVND in the germline V gene (reference sequence). The CDR3 sequence is 18 residues long. The CDR3 is CASSIDFRWVRDTGELFF. As DNA, the CDR3 is TGTGCCAGTAGTATAGATTTTCGATGGGTTAGAGACACCGGGGAGCTGTTTTTT. The full variable domain, its missing parts supplied by reference TRBV19 and TRBJ2-2, is DGGITQSPKYLFRKEGQNVTLSCEQNLNHDAMYWYRQDPGQGLRLIYYSQIVNDFQKGDIAEGYSVSREKKESFPLTVTSAQKNPTAFYLCASSIDFRWVRDTGELFFGEGSRLTVL.

The chain carries TRBV6-2 or TRBV6-3 and TRBJ1-1; 7 positions agree with TRBD1. Germline trimming cut 0 bases from V and 3 bases from J; bases unmatched to any gene: 4. This CDR3 has 15 residues. Germline CDR1 reads MNHEY; CDR2 reads SVGEGT. The CDR3 is CASSYSIGGYTEAFF. The CDR3 DNA reads TGTGCCAGCAGTTACTCGATAGGGGGCTACACTGAAGCTTTCTTT.

This chain links TRBV4-2 with TRBJ1-5; D is undetermined. The CDR3 spans 17 residues. Germline CDR1 LGHNA, CDR2 YNFKEQ. The V and J ends lost 0 bases and 3 bases respectively, with 15 bases between them. The CDR3 spells CASSQDRARGDNQPQHF. DNA for the CDR3: TGTGCCAGCAGCCAAGATAGGGCGCGGGGTGACAATCAGCCCCAGCATTTT.

The chain joins TRBV9 to TRBJ2-5, with TRBD2 identical over 11 bases. The CDR3 spans 15 residues. With 2 bases clipped from V and 4 bases from J, the junction kept 4 bases outside the gene matches. Germline CDR1 SGDLS, CDR2 YYNGEE. For the CDR3, the DNA is TGTGCCAGCAGCGTTAGCGGGAGGGTCGGAGAGACCCAGTACTTC. It codes for CASSVSGRVGETQYF.

The chain employs TRBV12-2 and TRBJ2-1; TRBD2 is taken as the D call from the table, unchecked against the DNA. TRBV12-2 is assigned pseudogene status. The CDR3 is 20 amino acids. CDR3 in amino acids: CASRLASYGGRFISYNEQFF. The CDR3 DNA reads TGTGCAAGTCGCTTAGCGTCGTATGGCGGGAGGTTTATCTCCTACAATGAGCAGTTCTTC.

V usage is TRBV27 and J usage is TRBJ2-2, with TRBD1 matching 8 bases. The CDR3 extends over 16 amino acids. The V gene end was trimmed by 6 bases and the J gene end by 2 bases; junction bases not matched to a gene: 8. Germline CDR1 is MNHEY and CDR2 is SMNVEV (reference sequence). CDR3: CASRTGQGLNTGELFF. CDR3 coding DNA: TGTGCCAGCAGGACCGGACAGGGACTCAACACCGGGGAGCTGTTTTTT.

This chain uses TRBV4-1 with TRBJ2-1, with D unresolved. V lost 3 bases and J 7 bases, leaving 7 bases between the germline ends. CDR3 length: 12 amino acids. CDR1 MGHRA and CDR2 YSYEKL come from the germline V gene. Here the CDR3 DNA reads TGCGCCAGCAGCCACATATTTAATGAGCAGTTCTTC. Translated, it gives CASSHIFNEQFF.

CDR3 bases: TGTGCCAGCAGTGTCGGGACAGGGCAGTACGAGCAGTACTTC. Translated, it gives CASSVGTGQYEQYF. The chain joins TRBV2 to TRBJ2-7; 9 bases align to TRBD1. Germline lookup yields CDR1 SNHLY and CDR2 FYNNEI. The V segment lost 4 bases and the J segment 4 bases; nucleotides outside the gene matches: 5. The CDR3 sequence is 14 residues long.

This sequence joins TRBV11-3 and TRBJ1-2; possibly TRBD1 for D (6 bases). The CDR3 totals 15 residues. Trimming left V 0 bases short and J 2 bases short, with 10 bases between. The germline CDR1 and CDR2 sequences are SGHNT and YENEEA. The CDR3 region has the DNA TGTGCCAGCAGCTTAGATGGGACACCAAACTATGGCTACACCTTC. Protein sequence: CASSLDGTPNYGYTF.

The rearrangement uses TRBV19 and TRBJ1-2, with TRBD1 as a possible D gene (5 bases). The length of the CDR3 is 14 residues. Germline-derived CDR1 and CDR2 are LNHDA and SQIVND (reference sequence). Trimming took off 3 bases at V and 4 bases at J, with 12 bases between the two ends. CDR3 DNA: TGTGCCAGTAGTATTCGAGGGGAAGGCTATGGCTACACCTTC. This translates into CASSIRGEGYGYTF.

The chain has TRBV12-5 and TRBJ2-3; 7 nucleotides align to TRBD2. V gave up 0 bases and J gave up 3 bases; unmatched junction bases: 9. The CDR3 consists of 17 residues. Germline loops: CDR1 LGHNT, CDR2 FRNRAP. CDR3 protein: CASGLVVSAGVTDTQYF. The CDR3 DNA follows: TGTGCTAGTGGTTTGGTAGTCTCTGCGGGAGTAACAGATACGCAGTATTTT.

V usage is TRBV2 and J usage is TRBJ1-3, with a possible D match to TRBD1 (5 bases). The V gene lost 5 bases and the J gene lost 3 bases, with 14 bases spanning the gap. The CDR3 length is 15 residues. Germline CDR1 is SNHLY and CDR2 is FYNNEI. The CDR3 loop is CASSLLGGIGNTIYF. The DNA of the CDR3 is TGTGCCAGCAGTCTCCTGGGGGGAATTGGAAACACCATATATTTT.

CDR3 loop: CASSPRTEDQPQHF. Written as DNA, the CDR3 is TGTGCCAGCAGCCCGAGGACGGAGGATCAGCCCCAGCATTTT. This sequence joins TRBV7-8 and TRBJ1-5; D uncertain. Germline V gene sequence: CDR1 SGHVS, CDR2 FQNEAQ. This CDR3 has 14 residues. Trimming left V 5 bases short and J 5 bases short, with 13 bases between.

The V and J genes are TRBV28 and TRBJ2-1; tentatively, D is TRBD1 (5 bases). Trimming cost V 6 bases and J 4 bases, with 7 bases left between them. This CDR3 spans 12 amino acids. In germline, CDR1 is MDHEN, CDR2 SYDVKM. Written as DNA, the CDR3 is TGTGCCAGCAGGCAGGGTTACAATGAGCAGTTCTTC. Its translation: CASRQGYNEQFF. The whole variable domain, filled in from reference TRBV28 and TRBJ2-1, reads DVKVTQSSRYLVKRTGEKVFLECVQDMDHENMFWYRQDPGLGLRLIYFSYDVKMKEKGDIPEGYSVSREKKERFSLILESASTNQTSMYLCASRQGYNEQFFGPGTRLTVL.

V usage is TRBV2 and J usage is TRBJ2-7; D might be TRBD2 (6 bases). The CDR3 spans 16 residues. Trimming stripped 4 bases from V and 1 base from J, with 17 bases between. Germline V CDR1 and CDR2: SNHLY, FYNNEI. The DNA for the CDR3 is TGTGCCAGCAGTGCGGGCCCGGGACTGGAATCCTACGAGCAGTACTTC. Protein product: CASSAGPGLESYEQYF.

The chain has TRBV3-1 (or the pseudogene TRBV3-2) and TRBJ2-3; 13 nucleotides agree with TRBD2. The germline gives CDR1 LGHDT, CDR2 YNNKEL (reference sequence). After removal of 5 bases from V and 3 bases from J, the junction contained 17 bases not matched to a gene. CDR3 size: 20 residues. CDR3 amino acids: CASSEGVSRTSGSWTDTQYF. The CDR3, as DNA: TGTGCCAGCAGCGAAGGCGTGTCGAGGACTAGCGGGAGCTGGACAGATACGCAGTATTTT.

The V and J genes are TRBV5-4 and TRBJ2-7; 9 nucleotides line up with TRBD2. V trimming: 4 bases; J trimming: 7 bases; junction bases outside the gene matches: 15. The CDR3 runs 16 residues. CDR1 is SGHNT, CDR2 YYREEE, per germline (reference sequence). CDR3 in amino acids: CASSRLVGSGSREQYF. As DNA, the CDR3 is TGTGCCAGCAGCCGGCTAGTGGGTAGCGGGAGTCGTGAGCAGTACTTC.

V is TRBV5-3 and J is TRBJ2-1; no clear D gene. TRBV5-3 is an ORF; its function is uncertain. CDR3 size: 16 residues. V lost 4 bases to trimming and J lost 1 base, with 15 bases between them. The CDR3 region has the DNA TGTGCCAGAAGCCGCAGTCTACCCGTTTCCTACAATGAGCAGTTCTTC. It yields the protein CARSRSLPVSYNEQFF.

This clone was seen a handful of times. J is TRBJ2-2 and V is TRBV11-3, with 8 positions matching TRBD1. Germline V lookup: CDR1 SGHNT, CDR2 YENEEA. The V and J ends lost 5 bases and 8 bases, in that order; junction bases with no gene match: 13. The CDR3 extends over 16 amino acids. As DNA, the CDR3 is TGTGCCAGCAGCCTATGGTCAGGGGGCGCCGGTGGGGAGCTGTTTTTT. Translation: CASSLWSGGAGGELFF.

This chain uses TRBV7-2 with TRBJ2-7; TRBD2 is a possible D gene (6 bases). Trimming took off 0 bases at V and 5 bases at J, with 11 bases between the two ends. The CDR3 has 14 amino acids. Germline V CDR1 and CDR2: SGHTA, FQGNSA. CDR3 in DNA: TGTGCCAGCAGCTTAGCGCGGAGCGGGCACGAGCAGTACTTC. Residues: CASSLARSGHEQYF.

This chain joins TRBV15 and TRBJ1-1; D perhaps matches TRBD1 (6 bases). The CDR3 is 13 amino acids. Trimming removed 1 base at V and 7 bases at J, with 10 bases between. CDR1 and CDR2 (germline): LNHNV, YYDKDF (reference sequence). The CDR3 loop is CATSRATGIEAFF. DNA for the CDR3: TGTGCCACCAGCAGAGCTACAGGGATTGAAGCTTTCTTT.

This chain joins TRBV2 and TRBJ2-7; 7 positions match TRBD2. The CDR3 contains 12 residues. CDR1 SNHLY and CDR2 FYNNEI come from the germline V gene. The trim removed 7 bases at V and 4 bases at J, leaving 4 bases unmatched. This CDR3 is CASIAGVYEQYF. The CDR3 coding sequence is TGTGCCAGCATCGCGGGAGTATACGAGCAGTACTTC.

The rearrangement joins TRBV24-1 to TRBJ1-2; D is possibly TRBD1 (5 bases). Germline V gene data show CDR1 as KGHDR and CDR2 as SFDVKD. V dropped 3 bases and J dropped 0 bases, with 10 bases sitting between them. The CDR3 contains 15 residues. In DNA, the CDR3 is TGTGCCACCAGTGATGGGGGGAGGGCTAACTATGGCTACACCTTC. It is translated as CATSDGGRANYGYTF.